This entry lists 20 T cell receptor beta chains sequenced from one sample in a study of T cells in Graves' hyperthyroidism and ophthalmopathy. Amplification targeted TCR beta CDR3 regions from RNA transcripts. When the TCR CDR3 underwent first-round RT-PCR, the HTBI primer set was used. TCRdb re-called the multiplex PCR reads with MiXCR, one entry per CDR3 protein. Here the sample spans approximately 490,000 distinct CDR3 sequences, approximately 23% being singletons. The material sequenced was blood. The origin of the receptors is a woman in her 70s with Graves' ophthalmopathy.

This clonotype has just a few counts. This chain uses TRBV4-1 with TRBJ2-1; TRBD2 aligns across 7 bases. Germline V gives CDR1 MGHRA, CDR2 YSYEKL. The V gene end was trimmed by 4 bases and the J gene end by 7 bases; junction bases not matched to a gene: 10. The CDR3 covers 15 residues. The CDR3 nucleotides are TGCGCCAGCAGCCGGACGGCGGGAGTAGCAAATGAGCAGTTCTTC. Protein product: CASSRTAGVANEQFF.

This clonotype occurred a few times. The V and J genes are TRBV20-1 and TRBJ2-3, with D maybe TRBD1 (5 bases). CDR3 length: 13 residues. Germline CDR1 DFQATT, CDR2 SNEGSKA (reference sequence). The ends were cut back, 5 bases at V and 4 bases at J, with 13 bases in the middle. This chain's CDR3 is CSAGGARADTQYF. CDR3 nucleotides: TGCAGTGCTGGTGGGGCTAGGGCAGATACGCAGTATTTT.

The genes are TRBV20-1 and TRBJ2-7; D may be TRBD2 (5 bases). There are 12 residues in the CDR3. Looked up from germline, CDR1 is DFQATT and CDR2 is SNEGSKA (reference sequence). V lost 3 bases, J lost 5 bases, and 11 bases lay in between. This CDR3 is CSASSSFDEQYF. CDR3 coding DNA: TGCAGTGCTAGTTCTAGCTTCGACGAGCAGTACTTC.

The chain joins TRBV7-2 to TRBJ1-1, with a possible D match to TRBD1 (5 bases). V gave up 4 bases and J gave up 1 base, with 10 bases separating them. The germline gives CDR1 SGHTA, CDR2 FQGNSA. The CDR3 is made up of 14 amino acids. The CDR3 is CASSSAGTNTEAFF. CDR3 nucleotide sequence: TGTGCCAGCAGCTCAGCGGGGACGAACACTGAAGCTTTCTTT.

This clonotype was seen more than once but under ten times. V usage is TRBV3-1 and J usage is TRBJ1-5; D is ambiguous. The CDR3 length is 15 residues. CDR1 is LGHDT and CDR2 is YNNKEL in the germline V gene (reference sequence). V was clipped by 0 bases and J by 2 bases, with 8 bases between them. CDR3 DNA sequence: TGTGCCAGCAGCCAAGACCAGAATGGCAATCAGCCCCAGCATTTT. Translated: CASSQDQNGNQPQHF.

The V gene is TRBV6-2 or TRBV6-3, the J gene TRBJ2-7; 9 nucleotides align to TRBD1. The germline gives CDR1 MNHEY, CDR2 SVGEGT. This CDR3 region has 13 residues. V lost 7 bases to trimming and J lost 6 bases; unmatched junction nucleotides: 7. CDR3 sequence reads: CASTRDRVSEQYF. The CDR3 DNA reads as TGTGCCAGCACCCGGGACAGGGTAAGCGAGCAGTACTTC.

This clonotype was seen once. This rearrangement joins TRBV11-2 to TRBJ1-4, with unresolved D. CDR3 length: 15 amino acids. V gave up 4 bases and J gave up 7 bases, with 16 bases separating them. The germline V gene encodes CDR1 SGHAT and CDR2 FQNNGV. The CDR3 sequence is CASSSGRRFSEKLFF. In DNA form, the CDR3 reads TGTGCCAGCAGCTCCGGAAGAAGGTTTAGTGAAAAACTGTTTTTT.

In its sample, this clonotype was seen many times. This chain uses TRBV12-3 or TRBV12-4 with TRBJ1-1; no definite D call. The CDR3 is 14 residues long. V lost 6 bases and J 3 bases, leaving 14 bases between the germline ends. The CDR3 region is CASRSTSPYTEAFF. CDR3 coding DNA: TGTGCCAGCAGGTCGACAAGCCCATACACTGAAGCTTTCTTT.

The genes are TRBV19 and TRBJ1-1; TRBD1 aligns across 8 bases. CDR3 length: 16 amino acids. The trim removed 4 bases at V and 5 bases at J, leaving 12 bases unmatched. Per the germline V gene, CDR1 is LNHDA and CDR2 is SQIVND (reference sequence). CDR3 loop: CASSTGWTGIKTEAFF. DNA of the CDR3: TGTGCCAGTAGTACCGGCTGGACAGGGATAAAAACTGAAGCTTTCTTT.

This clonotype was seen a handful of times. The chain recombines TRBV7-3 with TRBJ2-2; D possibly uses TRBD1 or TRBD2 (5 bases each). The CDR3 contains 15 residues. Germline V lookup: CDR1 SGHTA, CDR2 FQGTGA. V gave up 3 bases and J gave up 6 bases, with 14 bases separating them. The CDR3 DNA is TGTGCCAGCAGCTTCGGGACCGGTGGGGCCGGGGAGCTGTTTTTT. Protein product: CASSFGTGGAGELFF.

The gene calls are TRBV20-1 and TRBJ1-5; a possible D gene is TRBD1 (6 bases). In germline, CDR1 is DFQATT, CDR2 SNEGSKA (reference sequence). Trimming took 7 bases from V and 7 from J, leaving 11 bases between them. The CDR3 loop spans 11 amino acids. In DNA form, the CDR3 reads TGCAGTGTTTCGGGGGGCCAGCCCCAGCATTTT. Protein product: CSVSGGQPQHF.

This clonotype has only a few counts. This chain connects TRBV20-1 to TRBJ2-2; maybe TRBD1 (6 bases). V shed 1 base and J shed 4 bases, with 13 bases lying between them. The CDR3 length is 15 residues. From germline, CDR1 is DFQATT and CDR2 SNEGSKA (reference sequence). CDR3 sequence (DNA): TGCAGTGCTAGAGTCCGACAGGCGGGCACCGGGGAGCTGTTTTTT. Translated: CSARVRQAGTGELFF.

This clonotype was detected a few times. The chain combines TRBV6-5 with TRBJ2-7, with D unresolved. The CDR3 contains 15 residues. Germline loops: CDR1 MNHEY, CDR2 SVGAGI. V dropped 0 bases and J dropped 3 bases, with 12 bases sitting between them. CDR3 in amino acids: CASSYSAGHNYEQYF. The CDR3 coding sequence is TGTGCCAGCAGTTACTCGGCAGGTCACAACTACGAGCAGTACTTC.

CDR3 nucleotides: TGTGCCAGCAGCTTGGAGTATCCGCGACAGGGTAACACCGGGGAGCTGTTTTTT. Residues: CASSLEYPRQGNTGELFF. V is TRBV5-6 and J is TRBJ2-2; 7 nucleotides line up with TRBD1. The CDR3 loop spans 18 amino acids. The germline V gene has CDR1 SGHDT and CDR2 YYEEEE. The V segment lost 0 bases and the J segment 2 bases; nucleotides outside the gene matches: 10.

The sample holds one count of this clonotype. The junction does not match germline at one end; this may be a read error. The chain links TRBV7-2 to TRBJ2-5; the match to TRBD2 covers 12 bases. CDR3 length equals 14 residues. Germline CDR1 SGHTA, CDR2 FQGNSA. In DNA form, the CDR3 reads TGTGCCAGAAGCTCGACTAGCGGGAGCGAGACCCAGTACTTC. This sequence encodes CARSSTSGSETQYF.

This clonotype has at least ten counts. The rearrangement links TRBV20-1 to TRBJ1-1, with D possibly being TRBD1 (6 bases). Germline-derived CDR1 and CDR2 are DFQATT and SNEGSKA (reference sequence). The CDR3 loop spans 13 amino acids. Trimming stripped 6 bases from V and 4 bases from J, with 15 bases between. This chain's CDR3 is CSAGGPRGTEAFF. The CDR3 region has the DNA TGCAGTGCAGGGGGACCCCGGGGCACTGAAGCTTTCTTT.

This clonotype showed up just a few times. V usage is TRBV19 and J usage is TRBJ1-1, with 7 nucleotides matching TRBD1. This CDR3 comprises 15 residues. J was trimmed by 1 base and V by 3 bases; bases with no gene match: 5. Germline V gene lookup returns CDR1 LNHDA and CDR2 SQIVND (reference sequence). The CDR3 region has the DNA TGTGCCAGTAGTATTGGACAGGTTGCGAACACTGAAGCTTTCTTT. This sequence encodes CASSIGQVANTEAFF.

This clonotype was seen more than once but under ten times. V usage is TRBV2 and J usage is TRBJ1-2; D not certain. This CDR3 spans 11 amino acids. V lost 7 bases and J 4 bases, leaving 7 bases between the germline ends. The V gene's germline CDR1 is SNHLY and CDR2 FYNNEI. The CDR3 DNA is TGTGCCAGCAACAAGGCCTATGGCTACACCTTC. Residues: CASNKAYGYTF.

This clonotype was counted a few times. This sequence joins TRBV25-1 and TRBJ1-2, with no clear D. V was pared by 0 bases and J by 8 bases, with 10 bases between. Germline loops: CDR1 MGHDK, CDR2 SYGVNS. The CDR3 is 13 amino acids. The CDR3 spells CASSEYGEFGYTF. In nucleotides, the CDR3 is TGTGCCAGCAGTGAATATGGGGAATTCGGCTACACCTTC.

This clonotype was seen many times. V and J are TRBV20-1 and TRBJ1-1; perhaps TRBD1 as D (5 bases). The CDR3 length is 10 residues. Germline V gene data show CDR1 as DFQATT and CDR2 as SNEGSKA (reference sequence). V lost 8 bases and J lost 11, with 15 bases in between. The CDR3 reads CSPFQGKAFF. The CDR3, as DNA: TGCAGTCCCTTCCAGGGAAAGGCTTTCTTT.